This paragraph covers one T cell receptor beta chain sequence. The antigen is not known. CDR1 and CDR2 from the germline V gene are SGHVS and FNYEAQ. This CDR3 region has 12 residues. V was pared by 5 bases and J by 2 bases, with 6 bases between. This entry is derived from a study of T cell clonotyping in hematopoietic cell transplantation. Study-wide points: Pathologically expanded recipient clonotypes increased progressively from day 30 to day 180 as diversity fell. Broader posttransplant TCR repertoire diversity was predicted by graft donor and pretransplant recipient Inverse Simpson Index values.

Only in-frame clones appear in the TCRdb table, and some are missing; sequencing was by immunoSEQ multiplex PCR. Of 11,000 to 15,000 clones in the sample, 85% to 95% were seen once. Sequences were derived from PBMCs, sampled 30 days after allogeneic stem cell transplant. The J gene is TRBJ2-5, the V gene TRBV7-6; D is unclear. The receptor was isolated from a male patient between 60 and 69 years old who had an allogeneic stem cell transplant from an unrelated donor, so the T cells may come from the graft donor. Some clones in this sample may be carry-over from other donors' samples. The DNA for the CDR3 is TGTGCCAGCAGCCGTCCTCAAGAGACCCAGTACTTC. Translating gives CASSRPQETQYF. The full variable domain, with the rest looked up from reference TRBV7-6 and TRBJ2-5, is GAGVSQSPRYKVTKRGQDVALRCDPISGHVSLYWYRQALGQGPEFLTYFNYEAQQDKSGLPNDRFSAERPEGSISTLTIQRTEQRDSAMYRCASSRPQETQYFGPGTRLLVL.